These 21 T cell receptor beta chains were sequenced from one sample in a study of shared clonotypes between healthy human individuals. Assay used: immunoSEQ multiplex PCR; TCRdb lists only in-frame clones, some missing. Among around 2,000,000 clones listed, 85% to 95% were seen once. Sequenced: naive CD4+ T cells sorted from blood. Subset: CD45RA+ positively selected. All receptors derive from a man between 18 and 35 years old in good health.

This sequence joins TRBV7-2 and TRBJ2-2; D is unresolved. The CDR3 consists of 17 residues. V lost 6 bases and J lost 2, with 19 bases in between. Germline CDR1 and CDR2: SGHTA and FQGNSA. Here the CDR3 reads CASSPTTMEFNTGELFF. Written as DNA, the CDR3 is TGTGCCAGCAGTCCGACAACGATGGAGTTTAACACCGGGGAGCTGTTTTTT.

The rearrangement links TRBV30 to TRBJ1-4; TRBD1 might be the D (6 bases). The germline V gene has CDR1 GTSNPN and CDR2 SVGIG (reference sequence). Trimming took 4 bases from V and 2 from J, leaving 14 bases between them. This CDR3 is 15 amino acids long. This CDR3 reads CAWNLQGGTNEKLFF. CDR3 nucleotides: TGTGCCTGGAACCTACAGGGTGGGACTAATGAAAAACTGTTTTTT.

The chain is built from TRBV11-2 and TRBJ1-6; D is possibly TRBD1 (6 bases). CDR3 length: 14 amino acids. Trimming took off 5 bases at V and 10 bases at J, with 15 bases between the two ends. Germline V gene data show CDR1 as SGHAT and CDR2 as FQNNGV. CDR3 amino acids: CASSPRQVSSPLHF. Here the CDR3 DNA reads TGTGCCAGCAGCCCCAGACAGGTTTCATCACCCCTCCACTTT.

This rearrangement joins TRBV15 to TRBJ2-7; TRBD1 aligns across 7 bases. Trimming cost V 3 bases and J 0 bases; bases outside gene matches: 8. This CDR3 has 16 amino acids. From germline, CDR1 is LNHNV and CDR2 YYDKDF (reference sequence). CDR3 nucleotide sequence: TGTGCCACCAGCAGGGTTCGGACAGGAGCCTCCTACGAGCAGTACTTC. Translation: CATSRVRTGASYEQYF.

The rearrangement uses TRBV10-2 and TRBJ2-2; D possibly uses TRBD1 or TRBD2 (5 bases each). The germline gives CDR1 WSHSY, CDR2 SAAADI. V shed 4 bases and J shed 0 bases, with 9 bases lying between them. This CDR3 region has 15 residues. This CDR3 is CASSGGGPNTGELFF. CDR3 nucleotide sequence: TGCGCCAGCAGTGGGGGCGGGCCGAACACCGGGGAGCTGTTTTTT.

J is TRBJ1-5 and V is TRBV10-3, with no clear D. V lost 4 bases to trimming and J lost 4 bases, with 11 bases between them. The CDR3 runs 14 residues. Looked up from germline, CDR1 is ENHRY and CDR2 is SYGVKD. DNA for the CDR3: TGTGCCATCAGTGCGGCAGGCCCAAATCAGCCCCAGCATTTT. Protein: CAISAAGPNQPQHF.

The chain carries TRBV2 and TRBJ1-1, with D perhaps TRBD1 (5 bases). This CDR3 has 16 amino acids. Trimming cost V 1 base and J 2 bases, with 14 bases left between them. The germline gives CDR1 SNHLY, CDR2 FYNNEI. CDR3 amino acids: CASSEEGYLFNTEAFF. CDR3 DNA sequence: TGTGCCAGCAGTGAAGAGGGGTACCTTTTTAACACTGAAGCTTTCTTT.

The J gene is TRBJ2-7, the V gene TRBV18; D call uncertain. There are 12 residues in the CDR3. Germline V lookup: CDR1 KGHSH, CDR2 LQKENI. V lost 5 bases and J lost 4, with 9 bases in between. In DNA, the CDR3 is TGTGCCAGCTCATCCGGGTTTTACGAGCAGTACTTC. Amino acid sequence: CASSSGFYEQYF.

The chain uses TRBV5-1 and TRBJ2-3, with a weak D call TRBD2 (5 bases). This CDR3 contains 14 residues. Per the germline V gene, CDR1 is SGHRS and CDR2 is YFSETQ. V was cut by 4 bases and J by 3 bases, with 12 bases left in between. The chain's CDR3 is CASSEGEGTDTQYF. CDR3 nucleotide sequence: TGCGCCAGCAGCGAGGGAGAAGGGACAGATACGCAGTATTTT.

The chain has TRBV7-6 and TRBJ2-7; D is unclear. Per the germline V gene, CDR1 is SGHVS and CDR2 is FNYEAQ. V lost 3 bases and J 1 base, leaving 7 bases between the germline ends. The CDR3 sequence is 13 residues long. This CDR3 is CASSLAHSYEQYF. In DNA, the CDR3 is TGTGCCAGCAGCTTGGCCCATTCCTACGAGCAGTACTTC.

The genes are TRBV19 and TRBJ2-7; the D gene is possibly TRBD2 (6 bases). The CDR3 runs to 15 residues. Germline lookup yields CDR1 LNHDA and CDR2 SQIVND (reference sequence). Trimming removed 3 bases from V and 1 base from J, with 13 bases in between. In DNA form, the CDR3 reads TGTGCCAGTAGTATCCGGGCTAGCGCGTCCTACGAGCAGTACTTC. Its protein product is CASSIRASASYEQYF. The full variable domain, in which reference TRBV19 and TRBJ2-7 provide the parts outside the CDR3, is DGGITQSPKYLFRKEGQNVTLSCEQNLNHDAMYWYRQDPGQGLRLIYYSQIVNDFQKGDIAEGYSVSREKKESFPLTVTSAQKNPTAFYLCASSIRASASYEQYFGPGTRLTVT.

The chain links TRBV21-1 to TRBJ2-7; whether TRBD2, the table's D call, matches the DNA was not checked. TRBV21-1 is classified as a pseudogene. The CDR3 runs to 13 residues. The chain's CDR3 is CASSKEERYEQYF. As DNA, the CDR3 is TGTGCCAGCAGCAAAGAAGAACGGTACGAGCAGTACTTC.

The gene calls are TRBV28 and TRBJ2-5; the D gene is possibly TRBD2 (5 bases). The CDR3 totals 16 residues. V gave up 2 bases and J gave up 4 bases, with 17 bases separating them. Germline assignment: CDR1 MDHEN and CDR2 SYDVKM. The CDR3 nucleotides are TGTGCCAGCAGTTTAGGTCCCGGGAACCTAATAGAGACCCAGTACTTC. Translated, it gives CASSLGPGNLIETQYF.

V and J are TRBV29-1 and TRBJ2-1; 11 nucleotides agree with TRBD2. J was trimmed by 3 bases and V by 6 bases; bases with no gene match: 1. The CDR3 totals 13 residues. Germline V CDR1 and CDR2: SQVTM, ANQGSEA. CDR3 DNA: TGCAGCGTGGGACTAGCGGTCTACAATGAGCAGTTCTTC. Translated: CSVGLAVYNEQFF.

The genes are TRBV18 and TRBJ1-2, with D tentatively TRBD1 (6 bases). CDR1 and CDR2 (germline): KGHSH, LQKENI. The V end was cut by 8 bases, the J end by 7 bases, with 20 bases between. The CDR3 consists of 14 residues. The CDR3 nucleotides are TGTGCCAGCACAAACGTCGGCGGGGGGGCTGGCTACACCTTC. Amino acid sequence: CASTNVGGGAGYTF.

The chain recombines TRBV7-6 with TRBJ2-7, with D perhaps matching TRBD2 (5 bases). Germline V gene data show CDR1 as SGHVS and CDR2 as FNYEAQ. The CDR3 runs to 12 residues. Trimming shortened V by 3 bases and J by 6 bases, and 9 bases separated the two germline ends. The CDR3 DNA is TGTGCCAGCAGCTTCGACCGGGGCGAGCAGTACTTC. It codes for CASSFDRGEQYF.

The V call is TRBV5-6, the J call TRBJ2-1; weak D call: TRBD1 (6 bases). The V and J ends lost 4 bases and 6 bases respectively, with 17 bases between them. Germline V gives CDR1 SGHDT, CDR2 YYEEEE. This CDR3 spans 15 amino acids. The CDR3 bases are TGTGCCAGCAGCATTTCATACAGGGACATCAATGAGCAGTTCTTC. This codes for CASSISYRDINEQFF.

This chain connects TRBV7-2 to TRBJ2-3, with D unresolved. CDR3 length: 13 amino acids. Germline V CDR1 and CDR2: SGHTA, FQGNSA. Trimming removed 5 bases from V and 2 bases from J, with 8 bases in between. In DNA, the CDR3 is TGTGCCAGCAGCAACACCCTCACAGATACGCAGTATTTT. It encodes CASSNTLTDTQYF.

The chain recombines TRBV5-1 with TRBJ1-2; TRBD1 is a possible D gene (5 bases). The length of the CDR3 is 16 residues. Per germline, CDR1 SGHRS and CDR2 YFSETQ. V lost 5 bases and J lost 1, with 18 bases in between. This chain's CDR3 is CASSQGGEGSNYGYTF. The CDR3 region has the DNA TGCGCCAGCAGTCAAGGCGGGGAGGGGAGTAACTATGGCTACACCTTC.

This chain uses TRBV6-5 with TRBJ1-2; D is ambiguous. V gave up 7 bases and J gave up 5 bases, with 8 bases separating them. Germline-derived CDR1 and CDR2 are MNHEY and SVGAGI. This CDR3 has 11 amino acids. CDR3 region: CASTRGYGYTF. For the CDR3, the DNA is TGTGCCAGCACTAGAGGGTATGGCTACACCTTC.

Concerning this clone: Other DNA sequences of this sample code for an identical CDR3. CDR3 nucleotides: TGTGCCAGCAGCTTAGCGGGGCCATACCAAGAGACCCAGTACTTC. Amino acids: CASSLAGPYQETQYF. The J gene is TRBJ2-5, the V gene TRBV7-9, with a tentative D call TRBD1 (5 bases). V shed 0 bases and J shed 0 bases, with 8 bases lying between them. The CDR3 is 15 amino acids. Germline lookup yields CDR1 SEHNR and CDR2 FQNEAQ (reference sequence).